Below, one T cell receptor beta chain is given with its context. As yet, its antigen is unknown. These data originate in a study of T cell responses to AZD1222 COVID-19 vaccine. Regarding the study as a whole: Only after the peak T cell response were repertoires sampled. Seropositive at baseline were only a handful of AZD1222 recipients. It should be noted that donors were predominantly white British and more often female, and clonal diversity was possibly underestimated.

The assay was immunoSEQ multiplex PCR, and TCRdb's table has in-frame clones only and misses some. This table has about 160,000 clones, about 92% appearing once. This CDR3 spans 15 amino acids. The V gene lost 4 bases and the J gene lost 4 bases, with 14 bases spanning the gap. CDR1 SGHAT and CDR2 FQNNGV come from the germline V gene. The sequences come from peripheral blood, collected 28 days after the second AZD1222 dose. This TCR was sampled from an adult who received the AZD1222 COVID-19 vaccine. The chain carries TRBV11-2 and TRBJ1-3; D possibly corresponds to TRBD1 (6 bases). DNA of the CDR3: TGTGCCAGCAGCTCCTCGGACAGCCTCGGAAACACCATATATTTT. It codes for CASSSSDSLGNTIYF. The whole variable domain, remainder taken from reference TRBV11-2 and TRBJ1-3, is EAGVAQSPRYKIIEKRQSVAFWCNPISGHATLYWYQQILGQGPKLLIQFQNNGVVDDSQLPKDRFSAERLKGVDSTLKIQPAKLEDSAVYLCASSSSDSLGNTIYFGEGSWLTVV.